The 23 T cell receptor beta chains reported below all come from one sample, sequenced in a study of regulatory T cells in long-lasting Graves disease. As for time point: newly diagnosed GD, antithyroid drugs for less than 3 months. The authors made the TCR library using RNA they extracted from PBMCs. Building the TCR beta libraries relied on iRepertoire HTBI primers, and CDR3 regions underwent Arm-PCR. TCRdb redid the calling of the multiplex PCR reads with MiXCR, one entry per CDR3 protein. This sample has fewer than 550,000 distinct CDR3 sequences, with about a sixth found just once. These data also formed part of another study, on T cells in Graves' hyperthyroidism and ophthalmopathy.

Sample: peripheral blood mononuclear cells (PBMCs), taken at new diagnosis, from a patient treated with antithyroid drugs. The receptors come from a woman aged 18 to 35 with Graves disease.

Comments on this clonotype: It may be a read error: a sequence one base away is much more abundant. The V call is TRBV10-1, the J call TRBJ2-3, with D perhaps TRBD2 (5 bases). The germline gives CDR1 WNHNN, CDR2 SYGVQD (reference sequence). The CDR3 has 14 residues. The CDR3 DNA follows: TGCGCCGGCAGTGGGGAGTTCGGTACAGATACGCAGTATTTT. It yields the protein CAGSGEFGTDTQYF.

This clonotype was seen repeatedly, ten times or more. An end of the junction differs from the germline gene, which may be a read error. The rearrangement uses TRBV11-3 and TRBJ2-7, with 7 positions matching TRBD2. The CDR3 extends over 16 amino acids. CDR1 is SGHNT and CDR2 is YENEEA in the germline V gene. CDR3 amino acids: CASSPSRGSTSHEQYF. CDR3 DNA: TGTGCCAGCAGCCCATCGCGGGGGTCTACCTCCCACGAGCAGTACTTC. The full variable domain, with the rest looked up from reference TRBV11-3 and TRBJ2-7, is EAGVVQSPRYKIIEKKQPVAFWCNPISGHNTLYWYLQNLGQGPELLIRYENEEAVDDSQLPKDRFSAERLKGVDSTLKIQPAELGDSAVYLCASSPSRGSTSHEQYFGPGTRLTVT.

This clonotype was seen many times. The chain links TRBV16 to TRBJ1-1; D not certain. Germline V gene data show CDR1 as KGHSY and CDR2 as FQNENV. There are 14 residues in the CDR3. Trimming removed 1 base at V and 3 bases at J, with 9 bases between. CDR3 in amino acids: CASSQYRVDTEAFF. The CDR3 DNA is TGTGCCAGCAGCCAATATAGGGTGGACACTGAAGCTTTCTTT.

Comments on this clonotype: The junction departs from germline at one end; a sequencing error may be responsible. The chain carries TRBV10-3 and TRBJ1-4, with D unclear. The V gene's germline CDR1 is ENHRY and CDR2 SYGVKD. The CDR3 runs 16 residues. This CDR3 is CASSVLSEAANEKLFF. CDR3 sequence (DNA): TGTGCCAGCAGTGTCCTTTCCGAGGCCGCGAATGAAAAACTGTTTTTT.

This clonotype was recorded many times. The rearrangement uses TRBV12-3 or TRBV12-4 and TRBJ2-7, with a tentative D call TRBD1 (5 bases). V gave up 6 bases and J gave up 0 bases, with 12 bases separating them. The CDR3 consists of 14 residues. For the CDR3, the DNA is TGTGCCAGCAGCTTCAGGGTCAGCTCCTACGAGCAGTACTTC. This codes for CASSFRVSSYEQYF.

Of note for this clonotype: This sequence may be a read error, since a much larger clone differs from it by one base. The genes are TRBV3-1 and TRBJ2-5; D not resolved. CDR3 size: 11 residues. Between the trimmed V and J ends, which lost 4 bases and 3 bases, there was a span of 3 bases. Looked up from germline, CDR1 is LGHDT and CDR2 is YNNKEL (reference sequence). The CDR3 nucleotides read TGTGCCAGCAGCCGTAAAGAGACCCAGTACTTC. Its protein product is CASSRKETQYF.

As concerns this clonotype: With a much larger clone just one base away, this may be a read error. V usage is TRBV13 and J usage is TRBJ2-4; 7 bases align to TRBD2. CDR1 and CDR2 from the germline V gene are PRHDT and FYEKMQ (reference sequence). This CDR3 region has 15 residues. The CDR3 DNA sequence: TGTGCCAGCAGCTGGTTGCGGGAGTTGGAAAACATTCACTACTTC. Residues: CASSWLRELENIHYF. The whole variable domain, remainder taken from reference TRBV13 and TRBJ2-4, is AAGVIQSPRHLIKEKRETATLKCYPIPRHDTVYWYQQGPGQDPQFLISFYEKMQSDKGSIPDRFSAQQFSDYHSELNMSSLELGDSALYFCASSWLRELENIHYFGAGTRLSVL.

This clonotype was picked up a small number of times. V is TRBV9 and J is TRBJ2-7, with 8 positions matching TRBD2. From germline, CDR1 is SGDLS and CDR2 YYNGEE. V shed 0 bases and J 2 bases; nucleotides not matched to a gene: 7. The CDR3 sequence is 16 residues long. In DNA, the CDR3 is TGTGCCAGCAGCGTAGGTTCTAGCGGGTTAACCTACGAGCAGTACTTC. Protein sequence: CASSVGSSGLTYEQYF. Together with reference TRBV9 and TRBJ2-7, the CDR3 gives the full variable domain: DSGVTQTPKHLITATGQRVTLRCSPRSGDLSVYWYQQSLDQGLQFLIQYYNGEERAKGNILERFSAQQFPDLHSELNLSSLELGDSALYFCASSVGSSGLTYEQYFGPGTRLTVT.

This chain uses TRBV20-1 with TRBJ2-5, with 14 positions matching TRBD2. Germline assignment: CDR1 DFQATT and CDR2 SNEGSKA (reference sequence). After removal of 3 bases from V and 8 bases from J, the junction contained 11 bases not matched to a gene. The CDR3 spans 16 residues. The CDR3 DNA sequence: TGCAGTGCTAGTGGGACTAGCGGGAGCCCAAAGAGAACCCAGTACTTC. Protein product: CSASGTSGSPKRTQYF.

Details on this clonotype: The junction departs from germline at one end; a sequencing error may be responsible. The chain recombines TRBV7-7 with TRBJ1-3; D might be TRBD1 (6 bases). The CDR3 consists of 16 residues. The germline CDR1 and CDR2 sequences are SSHAT and FNYEAQ (reference sequence). The CDR3 sequence is CASSHRTESAGNTIYF. In nucleotides, the CDR3 is TGTGCTAGCAGCCACCGGACAGAATCTGCTGGAAACACCATATATTTT.

The chain carries TRBV19 and TRBJ2-1; 7 bases are a match to TRBD2. Germline V lookup: CDR1 LNHDA, CDR2 SQIVND (reference sequence). The CDR3 contains 17 residues. The V segment lost 6 bases and the J segment 0 bases; nucleotides outside the gene matches: 11. Here the CDR3 reads CASSFREAGSSYNEQFF. The CDR3, as DNA: TGTGCCAGTAGCTTCCGCGAAGCGGGAAGCTCCTACAATGAGCAGTTCTTC.

The CDR3 region has the DNA TGTGCCAGCAGCCATTTAGCGGCTACCCTCTACAATGAGCAGTTCTTC. Amino acids: CASSHLAATLYNEQFF. The chain combines TRBV3-1 with TRBJ2-1, with D possibly TRBD2 on 6 matching bases. V was pared by 3 bases and J by 3 bases, with 15 bases between. The germline CDR1 and CDR2 sequences are LGHDT and YNNKEL (reference sequence). The CDR3 is 16 amino acids.

A remark on this clonotype: Just one base apart from a much larger clone, this may be a read error. V is TRBV28 and J is TRBJ2-7; 12 bases fit TRBD2. In germline, CDR1 is MDHEN, CDR2 SYDVKM. With V trimmed by 6 bases and J by 7 bases, 10 bases remained unmatched. The CDR3 covers 15 residues. For the CDR3, the DNA is TGTGCCAGCAGCAAGACTAGCGGGAGTTACAATGAGCAGTACTTC. Its translation is CASSKTSGSYNEQYF.

In this sample, this clonotype turned up a few times. V usage is TRBV5-6 and J usage is TRBJ2-1, with D maybe TRBD2 (5 bases). Germline V gene lookup returns CDR1 SGHDT and CDR2 YYEEEE. The CDR3 spans 15 residues. V was pared by 3 bases and J by 0 bases, with 10 bases between. The CDR3 region has the DNA TGTGCCAGCAGCTGGACTGGACGCTCCTACAATGAGCAGTTCTTC. This translates into CASSWTGRSYNEQFF.

Many counts were recorded for this clonotype. Relative to the germline gene, one junction end is altered; a read error may explain this. The rearrangement uses TRBV29-1 and TRBJ2-7, with TRBD1 matching 10 bases. The CDR3 length is 12 residues. Germline values: CDR1 SQVTM, CDR2 ANQGSEA. CDR3 region: CSVLTGGYEQYF. CDR3 coding DNA: TGCAGCGTCCTGACAGGGGGCTACGAGCAGTACTTT.

The chain is built from TRBV20-1 and TRBJ2-5; D not certain. V gave up 3 bases and J gave up 5 bases, with 10 bases separating them. CDR1 and CDR2 (germline): DFQATT, SNEGSKA (reference sequence). The CDR3 runs to 12 residues. The CDR3 here is CSASRDYETQYF. CDR3 nucleotides: TGCAGTGCTAGTAGGGATTACGAGACCCAGTACTTC.

This chain joins TRBV20-1 and TRBJ1-3; TRBD1 is a possible D gene (5 bases). From germline, CDR1 is DFQATT and CDR2 SNEGSKA (reference sequence). The CDR3 spans 12 residues. Trimming shortened V by 2 bases and J by 5 bases, and 7 bases separated the two germline ends. The CDR3 sequence is CSARTGRNTIYF. For the CDR3, the DNA is TGCAGTGCTAGAACAGGTAGAAACACCATATATTTT.

This clonotype was detected ten times or more. The rearrangement links TRBV4-3 to TRBJ2-7, with 7 bases aligning to TRBD2. V lost 1 base, J lost 4 bases, and 19 bases stayed unmatched. Germline V gene data show CDR1 as LGHNA and CDR2 as YSLEER. The CDR3 runs 19 residues. CDR3 sequence reads: CASSQGVKGSGGSRYEQYF. The CDR3 DNA reads TGCGCCAGCAGCCAAGGTGTAAAAGGATCGGGCGGGAGCCGTTACGAGCAGTACTTC.

About this clonotype itself: One junction end disagrees with the germline gene, perhaps due to a read error. The rearrangement links TRBV11-2 to TRBJ2-5, with TRBD1 matching over 7 bases. Germline CDR1 and CDR2: SGHAT and FQNNGV. The CDR3 is 14 amino acids. The CDR3 spells CTSSPGTAFETQYF. The CDR3 region has the DNA TGTACCAGCAGCCCTGGGACAGCGTTTGAGACCCAGTACTTC.

A single count supports this clonotype. This chain joins TRBV4-1 and TRBJ1-4, with a possible D match to TRBD1 (6 bases). The CDR3 sequence is 16 residues long. The V end lost 5 bases, the J end lost 8 bases, and 21 bases lay between the germline ends. Germline-derived CDR1 and CDR2 are MGHRA and YSYEKL. DNA for the CDR3: TGCGCCAGCAGCAAGGGGCTAAGGGAAAGGGGGGAAAAACTGTTTTTT. This translates into CASSKGLRERGEKLFF.

Only a few counts were recorded for this clonotype. This chain connects TRBV4-1 to TRBJ2-3, with 7 bases fitting TRBD1. The CDR3 loop spans 14 amino acids. The junction had 5 bases not matched to a gene; V was cut back by 6 bases and J by 2 bases. CDR1 is MGHRA and CDR2 is YSYEKL in the germline V gene. The CDR3 spells CASSDRDFTDTQYF. The DNA for the CDR3 is TGCGCCAGCAGTGACAGGGATTTCACAGATACGCAGTATTTT.

This clonotype has a count of ten or more. The chain has TRBV18 and TRBJ2-7; 14 bases fit TRBD2. Germline V gives CDR1 KGHSH, CDR2 LQKENI. This CDR3 is 17 amino acids long. V shed 4 bases, J shed 4 bases, and the junction held 9 bases outside the gene matches. Here the CDR3 reads CASSRAGLAGVSYEQYF. The CDR3 DNA is TGTGCCAGCTCACGAGCGGGACTAGCGGGAGTGTCTTACGAGCAGTACTTC.

This rearrangement joins TRBV28 to TRBJ1-2; D is possibly TRBD1 (6 bases). The V end lost 4 bases, the J end lost 5 bases, and 14 bases lay between the germline ends. The CDR3 contains 14 residues. The V gene's germline CDR1 is MDHEN and CDR2 SYDVKM. In DNA form, the CDR3 reads TGTGCCAGCAGTTACCTGGGGGCCCAATATGGCTACACCTTC. Translated: CASSYLGAQYGYTF.